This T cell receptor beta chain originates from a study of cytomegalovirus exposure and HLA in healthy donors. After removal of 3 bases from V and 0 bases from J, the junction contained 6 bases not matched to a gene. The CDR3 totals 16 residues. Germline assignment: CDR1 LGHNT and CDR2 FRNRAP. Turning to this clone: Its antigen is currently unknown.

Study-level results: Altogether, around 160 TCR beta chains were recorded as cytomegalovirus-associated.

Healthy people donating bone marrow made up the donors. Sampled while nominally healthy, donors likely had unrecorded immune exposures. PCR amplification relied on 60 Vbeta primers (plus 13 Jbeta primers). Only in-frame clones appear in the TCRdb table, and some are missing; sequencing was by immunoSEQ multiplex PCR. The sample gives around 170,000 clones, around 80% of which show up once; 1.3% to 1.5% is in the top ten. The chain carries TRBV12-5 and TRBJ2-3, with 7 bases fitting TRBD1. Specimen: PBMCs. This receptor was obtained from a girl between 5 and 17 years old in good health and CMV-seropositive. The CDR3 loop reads CASGFQTGLSTDTQYF. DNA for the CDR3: TGTGCTAGTGGTTTCCAGACAGGGCTGAGCACAGATACGCAGTATTTT.